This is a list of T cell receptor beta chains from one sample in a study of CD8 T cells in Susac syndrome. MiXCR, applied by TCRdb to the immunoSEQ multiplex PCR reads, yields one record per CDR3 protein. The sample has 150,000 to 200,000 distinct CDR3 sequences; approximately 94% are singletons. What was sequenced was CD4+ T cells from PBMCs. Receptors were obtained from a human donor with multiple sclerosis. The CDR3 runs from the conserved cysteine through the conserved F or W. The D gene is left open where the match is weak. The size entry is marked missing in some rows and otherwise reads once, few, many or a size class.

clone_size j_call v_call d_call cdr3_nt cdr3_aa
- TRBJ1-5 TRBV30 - TGTGCCTGGAGTGTACAAGGTGGGGGGGTCCAGCCCCAGCATTTT CAWSVQGGGVQPQHF
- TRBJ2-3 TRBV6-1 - TGTGCCAGCAGTATAATCTGGGATACGCAGTATTTT CASSIIWDTQYF
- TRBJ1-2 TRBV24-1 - TGTGCCACCAGTGATTTGTGGCAGGCCAAGGGCTACACCTTC CATSDLWQAKGYTF
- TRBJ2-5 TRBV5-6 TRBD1 TGTGCCAGCAGGGAGATACAGGGGGAGGAGACCCAGTACTTC CASREIQGEETQYF
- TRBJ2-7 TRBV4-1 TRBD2 TGCGCCAGCAGCCAAGAAAGGACTAGCTCCTACGAGCAGTACTTC CASSQERTSSYEQYF
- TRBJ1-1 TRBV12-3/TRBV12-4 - TGTGCCAGCAGGGACCAACAGATGAACACTGAAGCTTTCTTT CASRDQQMNTEAFF
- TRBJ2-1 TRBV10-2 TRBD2 TGCGCCAGCAGGGTTATAGCGGGAGGGAGGGATGAGCAGTTCTTC CASRVIAGGRDEQFF
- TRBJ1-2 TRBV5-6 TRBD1 TGTGCCAGCAGCTTAAGGGGGCAAGGCTATGGCTACACCTTC CASSLRGQGYGYTF
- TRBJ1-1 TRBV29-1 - TGCAGCGTTGAAGATCAGGGGAACACTGAAGCTTTCTTT CSVEDQGNTEAFF
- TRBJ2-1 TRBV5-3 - TGTGCCAGAGTCCACCCGGGCCACAATGAGCAGTTCTTC CARVHPGHNEQFF
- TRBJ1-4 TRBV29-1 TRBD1 TGCAGCGTTTTTTGGGAGGGCAGGGGGCGCCCTGAAAAACTGTTTTTT CSVFWEGRGRPEKLFF
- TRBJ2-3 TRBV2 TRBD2 TGTGCCAGCGGTGGAAGGACTAGCGGGAGGGGGCCAGATACGCAGTATTTT CASGGRTSGRGPDTQYF
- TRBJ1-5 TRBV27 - TGTGCCAGCAGTTTATTTGCAGGCGCTAGCAATCAGCCCCAGCATTTT CASSLFAGASNQPQHF
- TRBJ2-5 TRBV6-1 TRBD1 TGTGCCAGCAGCAGCGGACAGGGCGCCGTGGGTCAAGAGACCCAGTACTTC CASSSGQGAVGQETQYF
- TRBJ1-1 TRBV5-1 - TGCGCCAGCAGCTTGGTAGATTCGGGCACTGAAGCTTTCTTT CASSLVDSGTEAFF
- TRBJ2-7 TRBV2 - TGTGCCAGCCAACGGGGACGCGAGCAGTACTTC CASQRGREQYF
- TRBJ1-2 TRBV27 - TGTGCCAGCAGTCCCGGGGGGGGTCGGTATGGCTACACCTTC CASSPGGGRYGYTF
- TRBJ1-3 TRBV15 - TGTGCCACCAGCGACCCGATACAGGGACCCGCTGGAAACACCATATATTTT CATSDPIQGPAGNTIYF
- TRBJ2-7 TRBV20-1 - TGCAGTGCTAGAGATTTCCGGGCACTTGGGTACGAGCAGTACTTC CSARDFRALGYEQYF
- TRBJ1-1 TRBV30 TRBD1 TGTGCCTGGAGTCGGGACAGGACGAACACTGAAGCTTTCTTT CAWSRDRTNTEAFF
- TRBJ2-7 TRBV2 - TGTGCCAGCAGTTCGAGGAACTACGAGCAGTACTTC CASSSRNYEQYF
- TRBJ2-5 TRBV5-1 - TGCGCCAGCAGGGAAATCGGAGAGACCCAGTACTTC CASREIGETQYF
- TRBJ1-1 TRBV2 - TGTGCCAGTTGTGGGGAGACTGAAGCTTTCTTT CASCGETEAFF
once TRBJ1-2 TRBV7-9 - TGTGCCAGCAGCCCCCAGATTGGCTACACCTTC CASSPQIGYTF
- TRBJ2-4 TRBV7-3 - TGTGCCAGCAGCTTAAACGGAAAAAACATTCAGTACTTC CASSLNGKNIQYF
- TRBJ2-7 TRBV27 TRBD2 TGTGCCAGCAGAACTGGACTAGCGGGAGAAGGCGAGCAGTACTTC CASRTGLAGEGEQYF
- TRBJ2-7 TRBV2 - TGTGCCAGCAGTACCTACGAGCAGTACTTC CASSTYEQYF
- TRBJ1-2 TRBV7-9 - TGTGCCAGCAGCTTACAGGAACTATATGGCTACACCTTC CASSLQELYGYTF
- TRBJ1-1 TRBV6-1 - TGTGCCAGCAGTGACCGGAGGGGGAGTACACGAGAAGCTTTCTTT CASSDRRGSTREAFF
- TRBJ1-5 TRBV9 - TGTGCCAGCAGCGAGCAGGGACACCAACTTAGCAATCAGCCCCAGCATTTT CASSEQGHQLSNQPQHF
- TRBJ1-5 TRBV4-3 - TGCGCCAGCAGTCCCTATAGGGGCATCAATCAGCCCCAGCATTTT CASSPYRGINQPQHF
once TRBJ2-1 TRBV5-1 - TGCGCCAGTAGAAGGGGGGATGAGCAGTTCTTC CASRRGDEQFF
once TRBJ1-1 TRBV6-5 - TGTGCCAGCACCACCCCGAGAATGAACACTGAAGCTTTCTTT CASTTPRMNTEAFF
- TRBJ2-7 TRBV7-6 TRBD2 TGTGCCAGCAGCTTAGCGCGGGGGGGGACTAGCGAGCACCACGAGCAGTACTTC CASSLARGGTSEHHEQYF
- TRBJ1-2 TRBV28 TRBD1 TGTGCCAGCAGTTTATCAACTGACAGGGCTGGCTATGGCTACACCTTC CASSLSTDRAGYGYTF
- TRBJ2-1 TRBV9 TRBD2 TGTGCCAGCAGCCCTCCCGAAATCCCTAGCGGGCTAGGGGGTGAGCAGTTCTTC CASSPPEIPSGLGGEQFF
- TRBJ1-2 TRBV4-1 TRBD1 TGCGCCAGCAGCCGGGGACAGGGAGGGAAGTTTGGCTACACCTTC CASSRGQGGKFGYTF
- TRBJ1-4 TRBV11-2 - TGTGCCAGCAGCTCCCGGGGAAAACTGTTTTTT CASSSRGKLFF
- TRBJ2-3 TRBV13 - TGTGCCAGCAGTCTCCGGGACACGAACACAGATACGCAGTATTTT CASSLRDTNTDTQYF
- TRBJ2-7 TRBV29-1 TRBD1 TGCAGCGCCGGACAGGGGGTCTCCTACGAGCAGTACTTC CSAGQGVSYEQYF
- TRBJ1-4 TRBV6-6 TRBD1 TGTGCCAGCAGGCCACAGGGGGCACGAAGTGAAAAACTGTTTTTT CASRPQGARSEKLFF
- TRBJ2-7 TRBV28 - TGTGCCAGCAGTACCCCTCTCCGGTCGGGCTACGAGCAGTACTTC CASSTPLRSGYEQYF
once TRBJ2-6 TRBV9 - TGTGCCAGCAGTCGGACCTCTGGGGCCAACGTCCTGACTTTC CASSRTSGANVLTF
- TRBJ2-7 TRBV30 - TGTGCCTGTAACGAGCAGTACTTC CACNEQYF
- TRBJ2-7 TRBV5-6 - TGTGCCAGCAGCTTGTTCAGCCCCTACGAGCAGTACTTC CASSLFSPYEQYF
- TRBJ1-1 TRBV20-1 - TGCAGTGCTTGGAGGGGGGCGGAAAACACTGAAGCTTTCTTT CSAWRGAENTEAFF
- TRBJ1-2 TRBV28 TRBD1 TGTGCCAGCAGCCCCGGACAGGGTTGGGGCTACACCTTC CASSPGQGWGYTF
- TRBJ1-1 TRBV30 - TGTGCCTGGAGTGTAGAAGGACGGGCTTTCTTT CAWSVEGRAFF
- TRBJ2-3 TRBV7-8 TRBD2 TGTGCCAGCAGCTTGCAAAGGACTAGATCCGATACGCAGTATTTT CASSLQRTRSDTQYF
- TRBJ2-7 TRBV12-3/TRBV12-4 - TGTGCCAGCAGTCTCCATTACTACGAGCAGTACTTC CASSLHYYEQYF
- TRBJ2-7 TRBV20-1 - TGCAGTGTGGAGTCCGGCGAGCAGTACTTC CSVESGEQYF
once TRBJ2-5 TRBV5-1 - TGCGCCAGCAGCTTCGGACGGTACTTGGTGGCGGAGACCCAGTACTTC CASSFGRYLVAETQYF
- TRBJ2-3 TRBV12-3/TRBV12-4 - TGTGCCAGCAGGCCGGGTTCCACAGATACGCAGTATTTT CASRPGSTDTQYF
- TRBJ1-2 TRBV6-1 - TGTGCCAGCAGAGACAGCGCCAACTATGGCTACACCTTC CASRDSANYGYTF
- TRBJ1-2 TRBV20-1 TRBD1 TGCAGTGCTAGAAAACAGGGGGCTCAGGGTGGCTACACCTTC CSARKQGAQGGYTF
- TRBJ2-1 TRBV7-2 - TGTGCCAGCAGCGCCAGCGGGCCATACAATGAGCAGTTCTTC CASSASGPYNEQFF
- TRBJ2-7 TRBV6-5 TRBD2 TGTGCCAGCAGTTACTCGCTAGCGGGGACCTACGAGCAGTACTTC CASSYSLAGTYEQYF
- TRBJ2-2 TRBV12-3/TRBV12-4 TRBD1 TGTGCCAGCGGGCGCCGGGACAGAAACACCGGGGAGCTGTTTTTT CASGRRDRNTGELFF
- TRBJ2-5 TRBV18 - TGTGCCAGCTCACCACCCGGGGCCAAAGAGACCCAGTACTTC CASSPPGAKETQYF
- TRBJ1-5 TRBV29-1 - TGCAGCGTTATGGACTTCAATCAGCCCCAGCATTTT CSVMDFNQPQHF